A selection of T cell receptor beta chains follows, all from one sample in a study of OX40 agonist ivuxolimab in advanced cancers. Method: immunoSEQ multiplex PCR; TCRdb's copy keeps in-frame clones and lacks some. The data show about 15,000 clones, with more than 65% seen just once and under 35% held by the top ten. Sequences were derived from CD4+ or CD8+ T cells sorted from blood, sampled in a trial of the OX40 agonist ivuxolimab. The receptor set was obtained from an adult with an advanced solid tumor such as melanoma, head and neck, liver or kidney cancer. CDR3s include the opening cysteine and the closing phenylalanine or tryptophan. D genes are given only for firm matches. The size entry is marked missing in some rows and otherwise reads once, few, many or a size class.

j_call d_call v_call clone_size cdr3_aa cdr3_nt
TRBJ2-5 - TRBV27 - CASSSTNGQGETQYF TGTGCCAGCAGTTCCACGAACGGGCAGGGGGAGACCCAGTACTTC
TRBJ2-7 - TRBV4-1 - CASSQSEAYEQYF TGCGCCAGCAGCCAGAGCGAGGCCTACGAGCAGTACTTC
TRBJ2-7 - TRBV6-1 few CASSERDIYEQYF TGTGCCAGCAGTGAACGGGACATTTACGAGCAGTACTTC
TRBJ1-2 TRBD1 TRBV28 - CASSLEDRGFNYGYTF TGTGCCAGCAGTTTAGAGGACAGGGGTTTCAACTATGGCTACACCTTC
TRBJ2-1 TRBD1 TRBV9 - CASSARDRGDEQFF TGTGCCAGCAGCGCCCGGGACAGGGGCGATGAGCAGTTCTTC
TRBJ1-5 - TRBV15 - CATSAARYSNQPQHF TGTGCCACCAGCGCCGCCCGGTATAGCAATCAGCCCCAGCATTTT
TRBJ1-6 - TRBV28 - CASSWRGGSPLHF TGTGCCAGCAGTTGGCGGGGAGGTTCACCCCTCCACTTT
TRBJ2-3 TRBD1 TRBV9 - CASSADRGTDTQYF TGTGCCAGCAGCGCGGACAGGGGCACAGATACGCAGTATTTT
TRBJ2-7 TRBD2 TRBV29-1 - CSGGVQLAGGSYEQYF TGCAGCGGGGGAGTACAACTAGCGGGAGGGTCCTACGAGCAGTACTTC
TRBJ2-4 TRBD1 TRBV7-2 many CASSLDRTGERHIQYF TGTGCCAGCAGCTTAGACCGGACAGGGGAGAGGCACATTCAGTACTTC
TRBJ1-1 - TRBV28 - CASSLEREWSEAFF TGTGCCAGCAGTTTAGAACGGGAATGGTCTGAAGCTTTCTTT
TRBJ2-5 - TRBV10-1 once CASSVGPGETQYF TGCGCCAGCAGCGTGGGGCCTGGAGAGACCCAGTACTTC
TRBJ2-3 TRBD2 TRBV7-6 - CASSLRAPGGITDTQYF TGTGCCAGCAGCTTAAGGGCCCCGGGAGGGATCACAGATACGCAGTATTTT
TRBJ2-7 - TRBV15 - CATSRAGASSYEQYF TGTGCCACCAGCCGCGCGGGGGCCAGCTCCTACGAGCAGTACTTC
TRBJ2-1 TRBD2 TRBV7-9 - CASSPLTSGGYNEQFF TGTGCCAGCAGCCCCTTGACTAGCGGGGGTTACAATGAGCAGTTCTTC
TRBJ2-3 - TRBV7-9 - CASSLATSTDTQYF TGTGCCAGCAGCTTAGCAACAAGCACAGATACGCAGTATTTT
TRBJ1-1 - TRBV5-1 - CASSFPGPEAFF TGCGCCAGCAGCTTCCCAGGACCAGAAGCTTTCTTT
TRBJ2-2 - TRBV5-1 - CASSLTAANTGELFF TGCGCCAGCAGCTTGACAGCCGCGAACACCGGGGAGCTGTTTTTT
TRBJ1-5 - TRBV9 - CASSVTGNSNQPQHF TGTGCCAGCAGCGTAACCGGAAATAGCAATCAGCCCCAGCATTTT
TRBJ2-2 TRBD2 TRBV28 few CASSLGGRGTGELFF TGTGCCAGCAGTTTGGGCGGGAGGGGGACCGGGGAGCTGTTTTTT
TRBJ2-7 TRBD2 TRBV9 - CASREPGAGLAGRSSYEQYF TGTGCCAGCAGGGAACCAGGGGCAGGACTAGCGGGTCGGAGCTCCTACGAGCAGTACTTC
TRBJ1-1 - TRBV6-1 - CASSEVAEAFF TGTGCCAGCAGTGAAGTTGCAGAAGCTTTCTTT
TRBJ2-7 TRBD1 TRBV5-5 - CASSLFDRGYEQYF TGTGCCAGCAGCTTATTTGACAGGGGCTACGAGCAGTACTTC
TRBJ1-1 - TRBV7-9 - CASSFGNTEAFF TGTGCCAGCAGCTTCGGGAACACTGAAGCTTTCTTT
TRBJ1-1 - TRBV2 - CASSEEESSRNTEAFF TGTGCCAGCAGTGAAGAGGAATCATCCAGAAACACTGAAGCTTTCTTT
TRBJ2-1 - TRBV30 once CAWRSQRLSSYNEQFF TGTGCCTGGAGAAGTCAGCGGCTGAGCTCCTACAATGAGCAGTTCTTC
TRBJ2-6 TRBD2 TRBV4-1 - CASSLVTSGRFGANVLTF TGCGCCAGCAGCCTAGTGACTAGCGGGAGGTTTGGGGCCAACGTCCTGACTTTC
TRBJ1-1 - TRBV29-1 - CSVESRANTEAFF TGCAGCGTTGAGTCCAGGGCGAACACTGAAGCTTTCTTT
TRBJ1-1 - TRBV7-8 - CASSNPITSQNTEAFF TGTGCCAGCAGCAACCCTATTACGTCACAGAACACTGAAGCTTTCTTT
TRBJ2-1 - TRBV6-1 - CASSEEGSSYNEQFF TGTGCCAGCAGTGAAGAGGGGAGCTCCTACAATGAGCAGTTCTTC
TRBJ2-7 - TRBV27 - CASSSQRPRQTVYEQYF TGTGCCAGCAGTTCCCAGAGACCCCGACAGACTGTCTACGAGCAGTACTTC
TRBJ2-6 - TRBV29-1 - CSVETGTSGANVLTF TGCAGCGTTGAGACAGGCACCTCTGGGGCCAACGTCCTGACTTTC
TRBJ2-1 TRBD2 TRBV7-8 - CASSLSGSGSSYNEQFF TGTGCCAGCAGCTTATCGGGTAGCGGGAGCTCCTACAATGAGCAGTTCTTC
TRBJ2-1 TRBD1 TRBV7-9 medium-sized CASSLDRGVNRDEQFF TGTGCCAGCAGCTTAGACAGGGGAGTAAATAGAGATGAGCAGTTCTTC
TRBJ2-5 TRBD1 TRBV9 once CASSRYGNRGRETQYF TGTGCCAGCAGCAGGTATGGGAACAGGGGAAGAGAGACCCAGTACTTC
TRBJ2-4 TRBD2 TRBV30 many CAWDGGDGNIQYF TGTGCCTGGGACGGGGGGGATGGAAACATTCAGTACTTC
TRBJ2-1 - TRBV7-7 - CASSSSRWDEQFF TGTGCTAGCAGCTCTAGCAGGTGGGATGAGCAGTTCTTC
TRBJ2-4 - TRBV6-5 - CASSSTGRSKNIQYF TGTGCCAGCAGTTCAACAGGGCGATCCAAAAACATTCAGTACTTC
TRBJ2-7 - TRBV5-6 - CASSLRGGDEQYF TGTGCCAGCAGCTTGAGGGGCGGGGACGAGCAGTACTTC
TRBJ2-7 - TRBV28 once CASSLKYEQYF TGTGCCAGCAGTTTGAAATACGAGCAGTACTTC
TRBJ1-1 TRBD1 TRBV6-5 - CASSPIRGDTRGAFF TGTGCCAGCAGTCCCATCAGGGGGGACACCCGAGGAGCTTTCTTT
TRBJ2-7 TRBD2 TRBV27 medium-sized CASSFSSGSSEGEQYF TGTGCCAGCAGTTTCTCTAGCGGGAGCTCTGAGGGCGAGCAGTACTTC
TRBJ1-4 - TRBV10-2 few CASSADGGTNEKLFF TGCGCCAGCAGCGCGGACGGGGGAACTAATGAAAAACTGTTTTTT
TRBJ2-2 - TRBV6-6 - CASRGIREKTGELFF TGTGCCAGCAGGGGGATCCGGGAAAAGACCGGGGAGCTGTTTTTT
TRBJ1-5 - TRBV27 - CASSPRPVMSNQPQHF TGTGCCAGCAGTCCCCGACCTGTCATGAGCAATCAGCCCCAGCATTTT
TRBJ1-5 - TRBV25-1 - CASSDGNNQPQHF TGTGCCAGCAGTGATGGCAACAATCAGCCCCAGCATTTT
TRBJ2-1 - TRBV29-1 - CSVGQRNEQFF TGCAGCGTAGGACAGAGGAATGAGCAGTTCTTC
TRBJ2-7 TRBD2 TRBV27 - CASSPGGGYEQYF TGTGCCAGCAGCCCGGGAGGGGGCTACGAGCAGTACTTC
TRBJ2-3 - TRBV7-9 - CASSLGMAVGTDTQYF TGTGCCAGCAGCTTGGGCATGGCGGTGGGGACAGATACGCAGTATTTT